A single sample is the source of the 22 T cell receptor beta chains below, sequenced in a study of T-cell memory formation after mild COVID-19. TCRdb ran MiXCR on the 5' RACE reads and lists one entry per CDR3 protein. The repertoire holds hundreds of thousands of distinct CDR3 sequences, with 15% to 20% as singletons. What was sequenced was PBMCs or a T cell subset sorted from them (not recorded which). Every receptor here comes from a man aged 18 to 29 who had mild COVID-19 (a few samples of this study predate the infection). Cell type and time point are not known.

The chain links TRBV5-6 to TRBJ1-5, with 7 bases fitting TRBD1. This CDR3 region has 13 residues. Trimming took 5 bases from V and 7 from J; bases not matched to a gene: 6. Looked up from germline, CDR1 is SGHDT and CDR2 is YYEEEE. The DNA of the CDR3 is TGTGCCAGCAGGTGGACAGGCGACCAGCCCCAGCATTTT. Encoded protein: CASRWTGDQPQHF.

This chain joins TRBV6-2 or TRBV6-3 and TRBJ1-1, with D possibly TRBD1 on 5 matching bases. The germline V and J ends were trimmed by 5 bases and 7 bases, with 17 bases remaining between them. Germline V gene lookup returns CDR1 MNHEY and CDR2 SVGEGT. CDR3 length: 14 amino acids. The CDR3 DNA reads as TGTGCCAGCAGTAGGGATGGCTACGGGGGTGAAGCTTTCTTT. Amino acid sequence: CASSRDGYGGEAFF.

This clonotype was seen once. J is TRBJ2-7 and V is TRBV7-9; 7 bases map to TRBD1. This CDR3 has 13 amino acids. J lost 6 bases, V lost 4 bases, and 6 bases had no gene match. CDR1 and CDR2 (germline): SEHNR, FQNEAQ (reference sequence). The CDR3 spells CASSYGTVGEQYV. The CDR3 DNA reads as TGTGCCAGCAGCTACGGGACAGTGGGCGAGCAGTACGTC.

This clonotype was detected only once. V usage is TRBV6-2 or TRBV6-3 and J usage is TRBJ2-4, with D perhaps TRBD1 (6 bases). With 0 bases removed from V and 0 bases from J, the gap between germline ends came to 9 bases. CDR1 is MNHEY and CDR2 is SVGEGT in the germline V gene. CDR3 length: 16 amino acids. CDR3 bases: TGTGCCAGCAGTTACTCGGGGGCGGTAGCCAAAAACATTCAGTACTTC. It is translated as CASSYSGAVAKNIQYF.

J is TRBJ2-7 and V is TRBV6-6; TRBD1 matches at 9 bases. This CDR3 comprises 15 residues. The trim removed 6 bases at V and 2 bases at J, leaving 8 bases unmatched. Looked up from germline, CDR1 is MNHNY and CDR2 is SVGAGI (reference sequence). The CDR3 reads CASSRDRETPYEQYV. CDR3 DNA: TGTGCCAGCAGCCGGGACAGGGAGACTCCCTACGAGCAGTACGTC.

This chain's CDR3 is CASIKQPNTEAFF. CDR3 nucleotides: TGTGCCAGCATTAAACAGCCGAACACTGAAGCTTTCTTT. V gene TRBV7-9 combines with J gene TRBJ1-1; D call uncertain. The CDR3 covers 13 residues. Trimming took off 7 bases at V and 1 base at J, with 10 bases between the two ends. CDR1 SEHNR and CDR2 FQNEAQ come from the germline V gene (reference sequence).

This rearrangement joins TRBV4-2 to TRBJ2-7; 7 nucleotides agree with TRBD2. The CDR3 extends over 14 amino acids. Germline V gene data show CDR1 as LGHNA and CDR2 as YNFKEQ. The junction had 2 bases not matched to a gene; V was cut back by 0 bases and J by 3 bases. The CDR3 spells CASSQDGGIYEQYF. In DNA form, the CDR3 reads TGTGCCAGCAGCCAAGACGGGGGGATCTACGAGCAGTACTTC.

Many counts were recorded for this clonotype. The chain links TRBV7-9 to TRBJ2-3; 9 bases agree with TRBD1. Germline-derived CDR1 and CDR2 are SEHNR and FQNEAQ (reference sequence). Germline trimming cut 4 bases from V and 3 bases from J; bases unmatched to any gene: 17. The CDR3 consists of 19 residues. CDR3 loop: CASSSRIIRTGEGTDTQYF. Written as DNA, the CDR3 is TGTGCCAGCAGCTCCCGTATAATTAGGACAGGGGAGGGTACAGATACGCAGTATTTT.

This clonotype was observed a handful of times. This chain joins TRBV5-1 and TRBJ1-1; 9 bases fit TRBD1. The V gene end was trimmed by 3 bases and the J gene end by 5 bases; junction bases not matched to a gene: 5. CDR1 SGHRS and CDR2 YFSETQ come from the germline V gene. This CDR3 region has 14 residues. The CDR3 DNA is TGCGCCAGCAGCTGGGGGACAGGGTTGACTGAAGCTTTCTTT. This codes for CASSWGTGLTEAFF.

The V call is TRBV23-1, the J call TRBJ2-1; D ambiguous. TRBV23-1 has ORF status, its function being uncertain. Trimming cost V 2 bases and J 9 bases, with 11 bases left between them. CDR3 length: 13 amino acids. The CDR3 loop is CASSQPTPGEQFF. In DNA form, the CDR3 reads TGCGCCAGCAGTCAACCGACCCCGGGTGAGCAGTTCTTC.

The chain recombines TRBV29-1 with TRBJ2-3, with TRBD1 as a possible D gene (5 bases). Germline CDR1 is SQVTM and CDR2 is ANQGSEA. Trimming cost V 2 bases and J 7 bases, with 10 bases left between them. This CDR3 is 12 amino acids long. DNA for the CDR3: TGCAGCGTTGAACTGGGGCGAAATACGCAGTATTTT. It encodes CSVELGRNTQYF.

This clonotype has a handful of counts. CDR3 region: CSANPGPYGYTF. The CDR3 bases are TGCAGTGCTAACCCGGGGCCCTATGGCTACACCTTC. The chain links TRBV20-1 to TRBJ1-2, with a weak D call TRBD1 (5 bases). The germline V and J ends were trimmed by 4 bases and 4 bases, with 10 bases remaining between them. Germline V gene sequence: CDR1 DFQATT, CDR2 SNEGSKA (reference sequence). The CDR3 loop spans 12 amino acids.

The table lists this clonotype with a few counts. The chain links TRBV6-5 to TRBJ2-2, with D uncertain. V lost 2 bases and J lost 1, with 14 bases in between. The CDR3 is 17 residues long. Germline-derived CDR1 and CDR2 are MNHEY and SVGAGI. CDR3: CASSYGVSVGNTGELFF. The CDR3 DNA reads TGTGCCAGCAGTTACGGGGTTTCTGTAGGGAACACCGGGGAGCTGTTTTTT.

This clonotype was recorded a few times. The genes are TRBV7-7 and TRBJ2-7; D ambiguous. V was clipped by 5 bases and J by 2 bases, with 19 bases between them. This CDR3 has 16 amino acids. Germline V gene sequence: CDR1 SSHAT, CDR2 FNYEAQ (reference sequence). The CDR3 loop reads CASSPSKVQSPYEQYF. The CDR3, as DNA: TGTGCCAGCAGCCCCTCTAAAGTCCAATCCCCCTACGAGCAGTACTTC.

The chain has TRBV28 and TRBJ2-2, with 7 bases that match TRBD2. J was trimmed by 3 bases and V by 6 bases; bases with no gene match: 7. The germline V gene has CDR1 MDHEN and CDR2 SYDVKM. The CDR3 is 15 amino acids. Here the CDR3 reads CASRTWGGDTGELFF. Written as DNA, the CDR3 is TGTGCCAGCAGGACCTGGGGGGGGGACACCGGGGAGCTGTTTTTT.

Concerning this clonotype: One end of the junction varies from germline; a read error may be responsible. This chain connects TRBV4-1 to TRBJ2-6; the match to TRBD1 covers 10 bases. CDR1 and CDR2 (germline): MGHRA, YSYEKL. The CDR3 sequence is 18 residues long. CDR3 coding DNA: TGCGCCAGTGGGCCCCGCGGACAGGGGGTCTCTCGGGCCAACGTCCTGACTTTC. Amino acids: CASGPRGQGVSRANVLTF.

V and J are TRBV9 and TRBJ2-3; the D is unclear. Between the trimmed V and J ends, which lost 0 bases and 6 bases, there was a span of 11 bases. Looked up from germline, CDR1 is SGDLS and CDR2 is YYNGEE. The CDR3 spans 14 residues. The CDR3 region is CASSVAGVTDTQYF. Written as DNA, the CDR3 is TGTGCCAGCAGCGTAGCTGGCGTCACGGATACGCAGTATTTT. Combining the CDR3 with reference TRBV9 and TRBJ2-3 gives the whole variable domain DSGVTQTPKHLITATGQRVTLRCSPRSGDLSVYWYQQSLDQGLQFLIQYYNGEERAKGNILERFSAQQFPDLHSELNLSSLELGDSALYFCASSVAGVTDTQYFGPGTRLTVL.

A few counts support this clonotype. The V gene is TRBV4-1, the J gene TRBJ2-7; the match to TRBD1 covers 8 bases. Losses at the gene ends were 2 bases for V and 10 bases for J; bases not matched to a gene: 7. CDR3 length: 13 amino acids. The germline gives CDR1 MGHRA, CDR2 YSYEKL. DNA for the CDR3: TGCGCCAGCAGCCAAACCGGGACAGGTAGACAGTACTTC. Translating it yields CASSQTGTGRQYF.

The chain links TRBV5-1 to TRBJ1-6; D remains ambiguous. The V and J ends lost 2 bases and 8 bases respectively, with 8 bases between them. The length of the CDR3 is 13 residues. Germline-derived CDR1 and CDR2 are SGHRS and YFSETQ. The CDR3 here is CASSFRGDSPLHF. For the CDR3, the DNA is TGCGCCAGCAGCTTCCGTGGGGATTCACCCCTCCACTTT.

This clonotype has a handful of counts. The chain has TRBV7-9 and TRBJ2-7, with TRBD1 matching over 8 bases. Unmatched junction bases numbered 8, after V lost 0 bases and J lost 4 bases. CDR1 is SEHNR and CDR2 is FQNEAQ in the germline V gene (reference sequence). This CDR3 region has 16 residues. The CDR3 coding sequence is TGTGCCAGCAGCTTAGCGACAGGGGCTCGGAGGTACGAGCAGTACTTC. This sequence encodes CASSLATGARRYEQYF.

This clonotype was detected a few times. V usage is TRBV5-1 and J usage is TRBJ1-2; the D is unclear. Germline V gene data show CDR1 as SGHRS and CDR2 as YFSETQ. The germline V and J ends were trimmed by 3 bases and 6 bases, with 15 bases remaining between them. CDR3 length equals 14 residues. The CDR3 reads CASSSRPKGDGYTF. The CDR3, as DNA: TGCGCCAGCAGCTCCCGACCCAAGGGTGATGGCTACACCTTC.

This clonotype has more than one count but fewer than ten. The J gene is TRBJ2-7, the V gene TRBV5-1, with 7 bases fitting TRBD2. The CDR3 consists of 15 residues. V dropped 0 bases and J dropped 2; count of bases not matched to a gene: 5. Germline loops: CDR1 SGHRS, CDR2 YFSETQ. The CDR3 reads CASSLGLAETYEQYF. CDR3 nucleotide sequence: TGCGCCAGCAGCTTGGGACTAGCAGAAACCTACGAGCAGTACTTC.